The 27 T cell receptor beta chains below all came from one sample that was sequenced in a study of T cell changes during pregnancy in multiple sclerosis. Here immunoSEQ multiplex PCR was the method, and the copy in TCRdb shows in-frame clones only, minus some. Among roughly 97,000 clones listed, 90% were seen once. The sequencing used peripheral blood, collected in the second trimester of pregnancy. The source is a female donor in good health, enrolled as a control in a pregnancy study.

The V and J genes are TRBV5-1 and TRBJ2-3, with a possible D match to TRBD2 (6 bases). The V end was cut by 7 bases, the J end by 5 bases, with 17 bases between. The germline V gene encodes CDR1 SGHRS and CDR2 YFSETQ. This CDR3 has 14 residues. This CDR3 reads CASGGRDSGDTQYF. The CDR3 DNA reads as TGCGCCAGCGGCGGCCGGGACTCTGGAGATACGCAGTATTTT.

The V call is TRBV15, the J call TRBJ2-7, with D perhaps TRBD1 (6 bases). This CDR3 has 16 amino acids. In germline, CDR1 is LNHNV, CDR2 YYDKDF (reference sequence). The V and J ends lost 0 bases and 7 bases respectively, with 19 bases between them. CDR3 protein: CATSRDLAGATVEQYF. CDR3 in DNA: TGTGCCACCAGCAGAGATCTAGCAGGGGCCACGGTTGAGCAGTACTTC.

This clone is a singleton in its sample. V is TRBV5-4 and J is TRBJ2-7; 8 nucleotides agree with TRBD1. The germline V gene encodes CDR1 SGHNT and CDR2 YYREEE (reference sequence). Losses at the gene ends were 3 bases for V and 3 bases for J; bases not matched to a gene: 8. The CDR3 length is 15 residues. The CDR3 loop reads CASSSTGGTLYEQYF. CDR3 sequence (DNA): TGTGCCAGCAGCTCTACAGGGGGTACCCTCTACGAGCAGTACTTC.

The genes are TRBV6-1 and TRBJ2-7, with TRBD1 matching 9 bases. Germline loops: CDR1 MNHNS, CDR2 SASEGT. V gave up 4 bases and J gave up 2 bases; unmatched junction bases: 6. The CDR3 has 15 amino acids. CDR3 sequence reads: CASSVRTGAAYEQYF. The CDR3 DNA reads TGTGCCAGCAGTGTTAGGACAGGGGCTGCCTACGAGCAGTACTTC.

The chain couples TRBV7-9 to TRBJ2-2; 10 positions match TRBD1. Per the germline V gene, CDR1 is SEHNR and CDR2 is FQNEAQ (reference sequence). The CDR3 totals 16 residues. V lost 5 bases to trimming and J lost 4 bases; unmatched junction nucleotides: 7. The CDR3 nucleotides read TGTGCCAGCAGCAACCGGGACAGGGGACGCACCGGGGAGCTGTTTTTT. It is translated as CASSNRDRGRTGELFF.

Of note for this clone: Here the CDR3 omits its conserved ending phenylalanine or tryptophan, so a read error is the likely source. No DNA is shown, since the ends of the CDR3 on it are uncertain; the CDR3 is the one TCRdb lists. The V gene is TRBV5-6, the J gene TRBJ1-2; the tabulated D call, TRBD1, remains unverified against the DNA. CDR1 and CDR2 (germline): SGHDT, YYEEEE. The CDR3 is 9 amino acids long, termini counted. The CDR3 region is CASSAGQGY.

This chain uses TRBV6-5 with TRBJ1-2; D remains unclear. Germline loops: CDR1 MNHEY, CDR2 SVGAGI. V was clipped by 6 bases and J by 0 bases, with 11 bases between them. The CDR3 has 14 amino acids. CDR3 nucleotides: TGTGCCAGCAGCTATACGGCGGCTAACTATGGCTACACCTTC. Protein: CASSYTAANYGYTF.

The chain joins TRBV30 to TRBJ1-5; D call uncertain. Germline V gene sequence: CDR1 GTSNPN, CDR2 SVGIG (reference sequence). The CDR3 length is 17 residues. V lost 8 bases and J lost 1, with 24 bases in between. This chain's CDR3 is CATWRPGTIFSNQPQHF. The CDR3 DNA is TGTGCCACCTGGAGGCCGGGAACAATATTCAGCAATCAGCCCCAGCATTTT. Variable domain in full (rest from reference TRBV30 and TRBJ1-5): SQTIHQWPATLVQPVGSPLSLECTVEGTSNPNLYWYRQAAGRGLQLLFYSVGIGQISSEVPQNLSASRPQDRQFILSSKKLLLSDSGFYLCATWRPGTIFSNQPQHFGDGTRLSIL.

This clone was detected only once. The chain is built from TRBV19 and TRBJ2-7; 10 nucleotides align to TRBD1. The V and J ends lost 7 bases and 2 bases, in that order; junction bases with no gene match: 5. Germline CDR1 is LNHDA and CDR2 is SQIVND (reference sequence). This CDR3 is built from 14 residues. The chain's CDR3 is CASTSGTGAYEQYF. As DNA, the CDR3 is TGTGCCAGTACCTCCGGGACAGGGGCCTACGAGCAGTACTTC.

The chain recombines TRBV7-7 with TRBJ2-5, with TRBD2 as a possible D gene (6 bases). Germline CDR1 and CDR2: SSHAT and FNYEAQ (reference sequence). The CDR3 loop spans 14 amino acids. V was pared by 4 bases and J by 5 bases, with 14 bases between. CDR3: CASSSGLGLETQYF. CDR3 DNA sequence: TGTGCCAGCAGCTCCGGATTGGGACTCGAGACCCAGTACTTC.

Written as DNA, the CDR3 is TGTGCTAGTGGTTTGGGCGTTTGGTCGGGAGATACGCAGTATTTT. Its translation is CASGLGVWSGDTQYF. J is TRBJ2-3 and V is TRBV12-5; unclear D gene. This CDR3 has 15 residues. Deletions cut 1 base from V and 5 bases from J, with 13 bases between. The V gene's germline CDR1 is LGHNT and CDR2 FRNRAP.

The gene calls are TRBV7-6 and TRBJ2-5; weak D call: TRBD2 (5 bases). Deletions cut 11 bases from V and 1 base from J, with 11 bases between. There are 12 residues in the CDR3. Germline V lookup: CDR1 SGHVS, CDR2 FNYEAQ. CDR3 sequence (DNA): TGTGCCGCGGGCAACTTCCAAGAGACCCAGTACTTC. Its translation is CAAGNFQETQYF.

This chain joins TRBV12-5 and TRBJ2-7, with D perhaps TRBD1 (8 bases). The CDR3 is 15 amino acids. Germline V gene data show CDR1 as LGHNT and CDR2 as FRNRAP. V was pared by 4 bases and J by 10 bases, with 23 bases between. This CDR3 reads CASGSGQDGGLKQYF. The CDR3 bases are TGTGCTAGTGGTTCGGGACAGGACGGGGGGTTGAAACAGTACTTC.

A single count supports this clone. J is TRBJ2-2 and V is TRBV5-6; the D is unclear. The germline V gene encodes CDR1 SGHDT and CDR2 YYEEEE. The CDR3 spans 13 residues. Between the trimmed V and J ends, which lost 2 bases and 7 bases, there was a span of 9 bases. CDR3 in DNA: TGTGCCAGCAGCTTCTATATGAACGGGGAGCTGTTTTTT. This codes for CASSFYMNGELFF.

Notes on this clone: An end of the junction does not agree with germline; a read error may underlie this. This chain uses TRBV10-3 with TRBJ2-7; 7 bases agree with TRBD1. The CDR3 consists of 15 residues. In germline, CDR1 is ENHRY, CDR2 SYGVKD. The CDR3 DNA reads TGTGCCATCAGCTCGACAGGGCCAGAGTCCTATGAGCAGTACTTC. Its protein product is CAISSTGPESYEQYF.

The chain uses TRBV28 and TRBJ2-1; 9 positions match TRBD2. Germline-derived CDR1 and CDR2 are MDHEN and SYDVKM. Losses at the gene ends were 5 bases for V and 7 bases for J; bases not matched to a gene: 12. The CDR3 covers 16 residues. This CDR3 reads CASSPSPAGGVNEQFF. CDR3 bases: TGTGCCAGCAGTCCCTCCCCGGCGGGAGGGGTAAATGAGCAGTTCTTC.

V usage is TRBV11-3 and J usage is TRBJ2-5; 11 bases are a match to TRBD1. Per germline, CDR1 SGHNT and CDR2 YENEEA. With 3 bases clipped from V and 4 bases from J, the junction kept 4 bases outside the gene matches. The CDR3 covers 15 residues. CDR3 bases: TGTGCCAGCAGCTTCCCGGGACAGGGGGGAGAGACCCAGTACTTC. Its protein is CASSFPGQGGETQYF.

The chain combines TRBV19 with TRBJ1-6; 9 bases agree with TRBD1. V shed 8 bases, J shed 4 bases, and the junction held 6 bases outside the gene matches. This CDR3 is built from 15 residues. Germline lookup yields CDR1 LNHDA and CDR2 SQIVND (reference sequence). The CDR3 DNA is TGTGCCAGTGCACAGGGGGCGGGATATAATTCACCCCTCCACTTT. Its protein product is CASAQGAGYNSPLHF.

The chain uses TRBV27 and TRBJ2-2; tentatively, D is TRBD2 (10 bases). Trimming removed 7 bases from V and 7 bases from J, with 25 bases in between. The germline CDR1 and CDR2 sequences are MNHEY and SMNVEV (reference sequence). The CDR3 is 17 amino acids. The DNA of the CDR3 is TGTGCCAGCAAACCAACAGGGGGCAGCGGGGGGGTCGGGGAGCTGTTTTTT. Translating it yields CASKPTGGSGGVGELFF.

The rearrangement links TRBV9 to TRBJ2-5; D might be TRBD2 (5 bases). V was trimmed by 0 bases and J by 4 bases, leaving 7 bases between them. CDR1 is SGDLS, CDR2 YYNGEE, per germline. The CDR3 is 13 amino acids. The CDR3 is CASSVALAETQYF. In nucleotides, the CDR3 is TGTGCCAGCAGCGTAGCTCTAGCAGAGACCCAGTACTTC.

This clone occurred once. V usage is TRBV7-2 and J usage is TRBJ1-1; perhaps TRBD1 as D (5 bases). V gave up 5 bases and J gave up 6 bases, with 13 bases separating them. There are 13 residues in the CDR3. Germline CDR1 is SGHTA and CDR2 is FQGNSA. The CDR3: CASSQGGAPEAFF. Here the CDR3 DNA reads TGTGCCAGCAGCCAGGGCGGGGCGCCTGAAGCTTTCTTT.

V gene TRBV20-1 combines with J gene TRBJ2-7, with 9 bases aligning to TRBD2. Per the germline V gene, CDR1 is DFQATT and CDR2 is SNEGSKA (reference sequence). V shed 5 bases, J shed 11 bases, and the junction held 7 bases outside the gene matches. The CDR3 is made up of 11 amino acids. The CDR3 coding sequence is TGCAGTGCTTCGAGCGGGGGGTGGGAGTACTTC. This sequence encodes CSASSGGWEYF.

This chain connects TRBV7-8 to TRBJ2-5; TRBD2 matches 13 bases. The CDR3 loop spans 14 amino acids. Germline CDR1 reads SGHVS; CDR2 reads FQNEAQ. V was clipped by 8 bases and J by 5 bases; unmatched bases: 5. The DNA for the CDR3 is TGTGCCAGCCGCGGACTAGCGGGAGTGGAGACCCAGTACTTC. Its translation is CASRGLAGVETQYF. Full variable domain (missing parts from reference TRBV7-8 and TRBJ2-5): GAGVSQSPRYKVAKRGQDVALRCDPISGHVSLFWYQQALGQGPEFLTYFQNEAQLDKSGLPSDRFFAERPEGSVSTLKIQRTQQEDSAVYLCASRGLAGVETQYFGPGTRLLVL.

V gene TRBV28 combines with J gene TRBJ2-1; D gene uncertain. CDR1 MDHEN and CDR2 SYDVKM come from the germline V gene. The CDR3 spans 11 residues. V lost 2 bases to trimming and J lost 7 bases, with 3 bases between them. The CDR3 is CASSLINEQFF. The DNA for the CDR3 is TGTGCCAGCAGTTTAATAAATGAGCAGTTCTTC.

The chain has TRBV10-3 and TRBJ2-3; 8 bases are a match to TRBD2. Per the germline V gene, CDR1 is ENHRY and CDR2 is SYGVKD. The CDR3 spans 15 residues. Trimming at V came to 11 bases and at J to 0 bases, leaving 10 bases not matched to a gene. CDR3 region: CAASTSGLSTDTQYF. The CDR3 DNA follows: TGTGCCGCATCTACTAGCGGTCTTAGCACAGATACGCAGTATTTT.

This CDR3 reads CASRTGAGTGELFF. The CDR3 DNA sequence: TGTGCCAGCAGGACGGGTGCGGGCACCGGGGAGCTGTTTTTT. This chain connects TRBV6-5 to TRBJ2-2; D might be TRBD2 (5 bases). The CDR3 length is 14 residues. V shed 6 bases and J shed 4 bases, with 12 bases lying between them. The germline CDR1 and CDR2 sequences are MNHEY and SVGAGI.

This sequence joins TRBV5-6 and TRBJ1-1; D might be TRBD1 (5 bases). The CDR3 contains 12 residues. Germline V gene lookup returns CDR1 SGHDT and CDR2 YYEEEE. V dropped 3 bases and J dropped 10 bases, with 13 bases sitting between them. CDR3 coding DNA: TGTGCCAGCAGCTGGGGCCCGGGCGGAGCTTTCTTT. Amino acid sequence: CASSWGPGGAFF. Full variable domain (remainder filled in from reference TRBV5-6 and TRBJ1-1): DAGVTQSPTHLIKTRGQQVTLRCSPKSGHDTVSWYQQALGQGPQFIFQYYEEEERQRGNFPDRFSGHQFPNYSSELNVNALLLGDSALYLCASSWGPGGAFFGQGTRLTVV.